This record concerns one TCR beta chain sequence. This sample was taken from a study of OX40 agonist ivuxolimab in advanced cancers. Clones were sequenced by immunoSEQ multiplex PCR, and TCRdb holds only the in-frame ones, with some missing. The sample gives 50,000 to 80,000 clones, about 88% of which show up once; around 2.1% is in the top ten. The clonotype originates from an adult with an advanced solid tumor such as melanoma, head and neck, liver or kidney cancer. Source: CD4+ or CD8+ T cells sorted from blood, taken in a trial of the OX40 agonist ivuxolimab.

CDR3 in amino acids: CASSPGQLTGELFF. The DNA of the CDR3 is TGTGCCAGCTCACCGGGACAGCTCACCGGGGAGCTGTTTTTT. J is TRBJ2-2 and V is TRBV18, with 7 bases identical to TRBD1. CDR3 length equals 14 residues. The junction had 2 bases not matched to a gene; V was cut back by 3 bases and J by 4 bases. Germline CDR1 and CDR2: KGHSH and LQKENI.